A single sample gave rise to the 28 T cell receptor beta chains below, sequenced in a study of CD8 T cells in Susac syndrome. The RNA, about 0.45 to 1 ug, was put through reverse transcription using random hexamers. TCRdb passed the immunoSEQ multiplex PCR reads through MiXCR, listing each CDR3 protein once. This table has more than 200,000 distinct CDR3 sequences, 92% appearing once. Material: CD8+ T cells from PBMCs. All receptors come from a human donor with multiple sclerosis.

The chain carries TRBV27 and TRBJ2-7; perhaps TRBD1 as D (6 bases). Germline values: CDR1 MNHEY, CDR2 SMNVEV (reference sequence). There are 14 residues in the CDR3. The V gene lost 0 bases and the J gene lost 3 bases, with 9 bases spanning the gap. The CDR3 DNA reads TGTGCCAGCAGTTTATCGATGGACAGCTACGAGCAGTACTTC. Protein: CASSLSMDSYEQYF.

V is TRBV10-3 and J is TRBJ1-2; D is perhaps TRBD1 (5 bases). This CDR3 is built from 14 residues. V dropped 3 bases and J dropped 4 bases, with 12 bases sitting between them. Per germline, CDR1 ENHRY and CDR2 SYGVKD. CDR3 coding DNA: TGTGCCATCAGTGACAATTACCAGGGCTATGGCTACACCTTC. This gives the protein CAISDNYQGYGYTF.

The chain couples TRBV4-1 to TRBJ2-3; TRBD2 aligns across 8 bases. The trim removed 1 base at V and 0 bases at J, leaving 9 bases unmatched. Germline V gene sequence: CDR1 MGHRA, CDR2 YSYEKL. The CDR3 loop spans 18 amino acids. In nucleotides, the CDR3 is TGCGCCAGCAGCCAAGCGGGTCGCCTAGCGGGCAGCACAGATACGCAGTATTTT. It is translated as CASSQAGRLAGSTDTQYF.

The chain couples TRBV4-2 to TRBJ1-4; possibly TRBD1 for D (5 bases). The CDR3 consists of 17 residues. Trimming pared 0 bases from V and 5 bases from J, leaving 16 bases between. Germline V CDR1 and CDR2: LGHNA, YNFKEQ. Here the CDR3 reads CASSQDLVQGGNEKLFF. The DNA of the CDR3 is TGTGCCAGCAGCCAAGATCTTGTTCAGGGAGGCAATGAAAAACTGTTTTTT.

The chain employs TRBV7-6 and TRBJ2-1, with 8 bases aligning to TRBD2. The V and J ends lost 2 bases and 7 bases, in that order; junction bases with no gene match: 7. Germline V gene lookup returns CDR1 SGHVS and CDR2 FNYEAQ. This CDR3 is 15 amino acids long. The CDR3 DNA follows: TGTGCCAGCAGCTTACTTGCGGGAGGTGGGAATGAGCAGTTCTTC. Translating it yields CASSLLAGGGNEQFF.

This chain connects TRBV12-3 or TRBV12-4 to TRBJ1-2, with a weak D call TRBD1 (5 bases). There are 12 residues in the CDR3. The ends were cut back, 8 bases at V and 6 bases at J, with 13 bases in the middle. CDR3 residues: CASRQTLDGYTF. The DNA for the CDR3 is TGTGCCAGCCGACAGACCTTGGATGGCTACACCTTC.

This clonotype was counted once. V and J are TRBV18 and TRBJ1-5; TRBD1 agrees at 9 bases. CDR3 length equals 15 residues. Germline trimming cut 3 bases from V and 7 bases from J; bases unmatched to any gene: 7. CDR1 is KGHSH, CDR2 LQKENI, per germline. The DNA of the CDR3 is TGTGCCAGCTCACCTCAAGGGACAGGGCGACAGCCCCAGCATTTT. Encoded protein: CASSPQGTGRQPQHF.

This CDR3 is CASTPGSRDSPLHF. As DNA, the CDR3 is TGTGCCAGCACCCCTGGAAGTAGAGATTCACCCCTCCACTTT. V is TRBV27 and J is TRBJ1-6, with D unresolved. Germline lookup yields CDR1 MNHEY and CDR2 SMNVEV (reference sequence). CDR3 length: 14 residues. V lost 7 bases and J lost 8, with 15 bases in between.

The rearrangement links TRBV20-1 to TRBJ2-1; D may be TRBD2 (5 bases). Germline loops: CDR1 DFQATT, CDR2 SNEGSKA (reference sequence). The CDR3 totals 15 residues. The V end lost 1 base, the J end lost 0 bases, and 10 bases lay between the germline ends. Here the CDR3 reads CSARVLGSSYNEQFF. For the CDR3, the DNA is TGCAGTGCTAGAGTTCTTGGGAGCTCCTACAATGAGCAGTTCTTC.

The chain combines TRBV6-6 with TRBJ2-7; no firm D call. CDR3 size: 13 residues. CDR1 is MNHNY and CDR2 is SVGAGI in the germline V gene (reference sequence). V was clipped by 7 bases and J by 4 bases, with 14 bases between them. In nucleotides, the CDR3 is TGTGCCAGCACCAATGGGGAAAAGTACGAGCAGTACTTC. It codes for CASTNGEKYEQYF.

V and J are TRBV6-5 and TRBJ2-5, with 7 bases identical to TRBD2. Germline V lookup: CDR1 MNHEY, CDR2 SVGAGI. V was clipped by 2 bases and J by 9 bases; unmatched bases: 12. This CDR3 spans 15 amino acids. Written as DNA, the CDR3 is TGTGCCAGCAGTTACGTGGCGGGGGACCGGGGGGCCCAGTACTTC. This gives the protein CASSYVAGDRGAQYF.

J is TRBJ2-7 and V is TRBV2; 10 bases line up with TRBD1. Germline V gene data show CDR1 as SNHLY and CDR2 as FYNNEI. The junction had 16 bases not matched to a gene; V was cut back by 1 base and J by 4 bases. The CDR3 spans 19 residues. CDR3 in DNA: TGTGCCAGCAGTGAAGGGGGACAGGGGCCCGGCACGTACCTATACGAGCAGTACTTC. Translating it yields CASSEGGQGPGTYLYEQYF.

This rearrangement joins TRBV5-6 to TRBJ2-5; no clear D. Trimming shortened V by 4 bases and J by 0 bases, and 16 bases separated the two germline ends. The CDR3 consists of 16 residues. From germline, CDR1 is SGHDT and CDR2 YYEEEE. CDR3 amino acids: CASSPRGGSYQETQYF. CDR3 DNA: TGTGCCAGCAGCCCCCGTGGCGGATCGTACCAAGAGACCCAGTACTTC.

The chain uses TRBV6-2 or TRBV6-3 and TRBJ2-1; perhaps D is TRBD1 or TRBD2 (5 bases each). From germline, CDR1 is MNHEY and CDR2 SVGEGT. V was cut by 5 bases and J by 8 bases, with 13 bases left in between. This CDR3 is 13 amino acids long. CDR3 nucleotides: TGTGCCAGCAGTACTAGGGGCATGGATGAGCAGTTCTTC. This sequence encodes CASSTRGMDEQFF.

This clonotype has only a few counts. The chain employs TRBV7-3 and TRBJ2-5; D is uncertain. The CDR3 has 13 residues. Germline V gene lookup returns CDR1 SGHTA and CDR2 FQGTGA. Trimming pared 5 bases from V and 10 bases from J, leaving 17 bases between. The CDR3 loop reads CASSASPPEDQYF. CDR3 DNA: TGTGCCAGCAGCGCCAGCCCGCCCGAGGACCAGTACTTC.

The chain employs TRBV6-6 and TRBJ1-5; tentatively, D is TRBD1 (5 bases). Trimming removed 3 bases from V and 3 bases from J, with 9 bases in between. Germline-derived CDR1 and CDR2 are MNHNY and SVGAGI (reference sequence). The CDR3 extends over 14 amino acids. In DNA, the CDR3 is TGTGCCAGCAGTTATACAGGCGACAATCAGCCCCAGCATTTT. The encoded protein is CASSYTGDNQPQHF.

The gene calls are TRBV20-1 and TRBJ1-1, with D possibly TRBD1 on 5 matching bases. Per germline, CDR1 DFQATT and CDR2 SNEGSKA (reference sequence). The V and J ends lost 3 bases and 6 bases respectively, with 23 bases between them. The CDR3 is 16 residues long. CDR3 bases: TGCAGTGCTAGTACCCCAATCTCCGTGTGGGACCCTGAAGCTTTCTTT. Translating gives CSASTPISVWDPEAFF.

This CDR3 reads CASSPYYAGTGDDEQYF. The DNA of the CDR3 is TGCGCCAGCAGCCCCTACTACGCCGGGACAGGGGATGACGAGCAGTACTTC. The chain uses TRBV5-1 and TRBJ2-7; 10 bases are a match to TRBD1. The CDR3 consists of 17 residues. The V and J ends lost 4 bases and 5 bases, in that order; junction bases with no gene match: 15. The germline V gene encodes CDR1 SGHRS and CDR2 YFSETQ.

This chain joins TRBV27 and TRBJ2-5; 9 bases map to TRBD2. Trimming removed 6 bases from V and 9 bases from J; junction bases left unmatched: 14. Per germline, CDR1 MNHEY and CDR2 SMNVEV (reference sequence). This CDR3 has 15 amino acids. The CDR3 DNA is TGTGCCAGCAGGCTCGAGACTAGCGGTGGGGGGCCCCAGTACTTC. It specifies CASRLETSGGGPQYF.

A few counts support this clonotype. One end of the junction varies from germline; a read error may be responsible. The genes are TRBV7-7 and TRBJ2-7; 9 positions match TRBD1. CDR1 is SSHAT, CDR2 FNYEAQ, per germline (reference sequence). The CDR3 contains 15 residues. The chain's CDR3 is CASSPGTGSSYEQYF. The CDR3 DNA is TGTGCTAGCAGCCCCGGGACAGGGAGCTCCTACGAGCAGTACTTC.

CDR3: CASRGLAGIDEQFF. The CDR3 coding sequence is TGTGCCAGCAGGGGACTAGCGGGGATCGATGAGCAGTTCTTC. This rearrangement joins TRBV6-6 to TRBJ2-1, with TRBD2 identical over 13 bases. Germline CDR1 is MNHNY and CDR2 is SVGAGI (reference sequence). J gave up 8 bases and V 6 bases, and 4 bases lay outside the gene matches. The CDR3 spans 14 residues.

The CDR3 here is CASSLDGYYEQYF. For the CDR3, the DNA is TGTGCCAGCAGCTTAGACGGGTACTACGAGCAGTACTTC. V is TRBV7-8 and J is TRBJ2-7; D is unresolved. Germline V gene data show CDR1 as SGHVS and CDR2 as FQNEAQ. This CDR3 contains 13 residues. V was shortened by 1 base and J by 3 bases, with 7 bases between the two germline ends.

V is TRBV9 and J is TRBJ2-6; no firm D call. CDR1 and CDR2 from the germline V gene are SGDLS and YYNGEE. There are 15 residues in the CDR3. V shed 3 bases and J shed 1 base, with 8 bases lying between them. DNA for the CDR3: TGTGCCAGCAGCGCCCACGGGTCTGGGGCCAACGTCCTGACTTTC. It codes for CASSAHGSGANVLTF. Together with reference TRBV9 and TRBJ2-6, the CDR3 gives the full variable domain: DSGVTQTPKHLITATGQRVTLRCSPRSGDLSVYWYQQSLDQGLQFLIQYYNGEERAKGNILERFSAQQFPDLHSELNLSSLELGDSALYFCASSAHGSGANVLTFGAGSRLTVL.

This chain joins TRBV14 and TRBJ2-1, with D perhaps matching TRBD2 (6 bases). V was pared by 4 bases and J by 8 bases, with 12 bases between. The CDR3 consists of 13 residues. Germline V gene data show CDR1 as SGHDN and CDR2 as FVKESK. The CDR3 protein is CASSPWASDEQFF. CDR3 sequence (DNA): TGTGCCAGCAGCCCATGGGCTAGCGATGAGCAGTTCTTC.

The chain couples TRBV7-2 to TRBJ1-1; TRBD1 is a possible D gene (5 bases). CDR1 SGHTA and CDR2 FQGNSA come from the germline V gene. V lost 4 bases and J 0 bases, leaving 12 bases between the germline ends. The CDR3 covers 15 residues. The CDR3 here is CASSWGLAMNTEAFF. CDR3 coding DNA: TGTGCCAGCAGCTGGGGACTGGCTATGAACACTGAAGCTTTCTTT.

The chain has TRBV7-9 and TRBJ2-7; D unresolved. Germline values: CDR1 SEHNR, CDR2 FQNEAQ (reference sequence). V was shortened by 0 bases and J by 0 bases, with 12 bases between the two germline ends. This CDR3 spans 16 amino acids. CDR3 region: CASSLALGARSYEQYF. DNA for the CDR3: TGTGCCAGCAGCTTAGCGCTCGGAGCACGCTCCTACGAGCAGTACTTC.

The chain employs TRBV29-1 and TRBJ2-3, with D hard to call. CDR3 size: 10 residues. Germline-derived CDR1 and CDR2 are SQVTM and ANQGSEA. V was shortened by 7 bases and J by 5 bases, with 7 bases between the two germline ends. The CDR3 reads CSAVRDTQYF. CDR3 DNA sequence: TGCAGCGCCGTTAGAGATACGCAGTATTTT.

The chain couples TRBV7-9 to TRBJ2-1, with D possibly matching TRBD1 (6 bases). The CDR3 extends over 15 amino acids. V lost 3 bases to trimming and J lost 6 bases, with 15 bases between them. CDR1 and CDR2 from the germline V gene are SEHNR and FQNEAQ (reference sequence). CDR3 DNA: TGTGCCAGCAGCTTGGGTCGCGGCAGGGGCAATGAGCAGTTCTTC. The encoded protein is CASSLGRGRGNEQFF.